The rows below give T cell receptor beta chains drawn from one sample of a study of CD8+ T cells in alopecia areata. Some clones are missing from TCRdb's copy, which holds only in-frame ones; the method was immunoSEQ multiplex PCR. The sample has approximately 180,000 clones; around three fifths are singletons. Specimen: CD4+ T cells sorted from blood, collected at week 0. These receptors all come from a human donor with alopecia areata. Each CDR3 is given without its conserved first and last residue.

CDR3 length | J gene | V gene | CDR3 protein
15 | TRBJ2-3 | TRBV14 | ASSQDGTSLPTDTQY
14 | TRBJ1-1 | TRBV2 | ASSAPATGLNTEAF
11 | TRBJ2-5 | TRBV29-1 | SVSGGSSETQY
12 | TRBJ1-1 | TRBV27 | ASRVGQGNTEAF
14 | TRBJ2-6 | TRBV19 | ASSIPSLSGANVLT
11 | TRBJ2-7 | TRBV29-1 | SVVRDREYEQY
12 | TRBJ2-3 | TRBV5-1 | ASSSGHSTDTQY
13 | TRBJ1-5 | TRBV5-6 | ASSLGPSLPQPQH
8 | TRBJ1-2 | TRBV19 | ASRDNGYT
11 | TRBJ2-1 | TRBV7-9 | ASSLGQGNEQF
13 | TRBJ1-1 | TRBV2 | ASMPLQGALTEAF
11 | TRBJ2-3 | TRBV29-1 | SVDIGGTDTQY
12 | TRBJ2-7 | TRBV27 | ASSPIQGSYEQY
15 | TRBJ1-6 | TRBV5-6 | ASSLGGVSSYNSPLH
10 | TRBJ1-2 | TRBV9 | ASSVHGDGYT
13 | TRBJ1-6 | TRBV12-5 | ASGLVLRGGGPLH
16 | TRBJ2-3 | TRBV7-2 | ASSPRGSSGVSTDTQY
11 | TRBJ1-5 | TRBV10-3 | AIRNSQFQPQH
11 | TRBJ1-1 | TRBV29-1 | SVERQMNTEAF
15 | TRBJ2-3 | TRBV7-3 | ASSLGTSGGPTDTQY
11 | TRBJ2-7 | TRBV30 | AWSGLAAYEQY
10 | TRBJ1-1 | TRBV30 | AWNRGNTEAF
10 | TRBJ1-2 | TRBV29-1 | SVVDRVYGYT
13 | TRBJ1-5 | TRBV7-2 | ASSLMGISNQPQH
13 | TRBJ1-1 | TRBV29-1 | SVDQTGTENTEAF
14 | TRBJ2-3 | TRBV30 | AWSVLAGLSADTQY
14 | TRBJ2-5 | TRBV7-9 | ASSLISGTDQETQY
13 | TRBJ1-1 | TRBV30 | AWSVLLYMNTEAF
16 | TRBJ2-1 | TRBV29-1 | SVRGRDRGRGMGDEQF
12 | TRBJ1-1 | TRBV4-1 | ASSRNQGNTEAF
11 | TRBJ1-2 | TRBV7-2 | ASSFSGAEGYT